These 21 T cell receptor beta chains came from one sample sequenced in a study of cytomegalovirus exposure and HLA in healthy donors. The primer mix had 60 Vbeta and 13 Jbeta primers. Some clones are missing from TCRdb's copy, which holds only in-frame ones; the method was immunoSEQ multiplex PCR. The repertoire holds about 130,000 clones, with 83% as singletons. The sequencing input was PBMCs. These TCRs come from a woman aged 40-49 years in good health and CMV-seropositive.

V gene TRBV28 combines with J gene TRBJ2-6; D is ambiguous. Germline assignment: CDR1 MDHEN and CDR2 SYDVKM. V was clipped by 5 bases and J by 2 bases, with 10 bases between them. The CDR3 sequence is 15 residues long. The CDR3 DNA follows: TGTGCCAGCAGTATCCAGGATGCTGGGGCCAACGTCCTGACTTTC. Protein sequence: CASSIQDAGANVLTF.

V usage is TRBV12-5 and J usage is TRBJ2-1; 9 bases align to TRBD1. This CDR3 comprises 17 residues. The V gene's germline CDR1 is LGHNT and CDR2 FRNRAP. J was trimmed by 7 bases and V by 4 bases; bases with no gene match: 14. The CDR3 here is CASGWGQGQPEGNEQFF. The CDR3 nucleotides read TGTGCTAGTGGTTGGGGACAGGGCCAGCCCGAGGGGAATGAGCAGTTCTTC. The variable domain in full, with the rest retrieved from reference TRBV12-5 and TRBJ2-1, is DARVTQTPRHKVTEMGQEVTMRCQPILGHNTVFWYRQTMMQGLELLAYFRNRAPLDDSGMPKDRFSAEMPDATLATLKIQPSEPRDSAVYFCASGWGQGQPEGNEQFFGPGTRLTVL.

The V call is TRBV27, the J call TRBJ2-3, with TRBD2 matching 9 bases. Germline CDR1 is MNHEY and CDR2 is SMNVEV (reference sequence). The trim removed 5 bases at V and 0 bases at J, leaving 6 bases unmatched. The CDR3 extends over 16 amino acids. The CDR3 here is CASSKAGGGSTDTQYF. CDR3 sequence (DNA): TGTGCCAGCAGTAAAGCGGGAGGTGGGAGCACAGATACGCAGTATTTT.

The rearrangement links TRBV18 to TRBJ2-5; 8 bases match TRBD1. V trimming: 0 bases; J trimming: 4 bases; junction bases outside the gene matches: 4. The CDR3 is made up of 15 amino acids. Germline CDR1 is KGHSH and CDR2 is LQKENI. Written as DNA, the CDR3 is TGTGCCAGCTCACCACCCGGACAGGGAGGAGAGACCCAGTACTTC. Translated, it gives CASSPPGQGGETQYF.

The V and J genes are TRBV6-6 and TRBJ1-1; 7 bases are a match to TRBD1. Germline CDR1 and CDR2: MNHNY and SVGAGI (reference sequence). The V gene end was trimmed by 6 bases and the J gene end by 4 bases; junction bases not matched to a gene: 8. CDR3 length: 14 residues. CDR3 DNA: TGTGCCAGCAGGGACCCTACAGGGGTCACTGAAGCTTTCTTT. Amino acids: CASRDPTGVTEAFF.

The chain joins TRBV7-2 to TRBJ1-5; TRBD1 agrees at 11 bases. Germline CDR1 and CDR2: SGHTA and FQGNSA. The CDR3 covers 19 residues. Germline trimming cut 6 bases from V and 1 base from J; bases unmatched to any gene: 14. The CDR3 sequence: CASSYGGQGAQESNQPQHF. CDR3 coding DNA: TGTGCCAGCAGTTACGGAGGACAGGGGGCGCAGGAAAGCAATCAGCCCCAGCATTTT. The entire variable domain, with the rest obtained from reference TRBV7-2 and TRBJ1-5, is as follows: GAGVSQSPSNKVTEKGKDVELRCDPISGHTALYWYRQSLGQGLEFLIYFQGNSAPDKSGLPSDRFSAERTGGSVSTLTIQRTQQEDSAVYLCASSYGGQGAQESNQPQHFGDGTRLSIL.

The sample holds a few counts of this clone. The rearrangement links TRBV9 to TRBJ1-2; the match to TRBD1 covers 10 bases. The CDR3 sequence is 13 residues long. After removal of 2 bases from V and 7 bases from J, the junction contained 2 bases not matched to a gene. Germline V CDR1 and CDR2: SGDLS, YYNGEE. CDR3 DNA sequence: TGTGCCAGCAGCGTGCGACAGGGGGCTGGCTACACCTTC. Translating gives CASSVRQGAGYTF.

The chain employs TRBV19 and TRBJ2-1; D unclear. V was cut by 4 bases and J by 5 bases, with 12 bases left in between. The germline V gene has CDR1 LNHDA and CDR2 SQIVND (reference sequence). The CDR3 length is 14 residues. The CDR3 spells CASSTARNDNEQFF. Here the CDR3 DNA reads TGTGCCAGTAGTACGGCTAGAAATGACAATGAGCAGTTCTTC.

The chain couples TRBV15 to TRBJ1-5; weak D call: TRBD1 (6 bases). CDR3 length equals 15 residues. V was clipped by 9 bases and J by 7 bases, with 22 bases between them. Germline CDR1 is LNHNV and CDR2 is YYDKDF (reference sequence). This chain's CDR3 is CATSQGNQLRQPQHF. In DNA form, the CDR3 reads TGTGCCACAAGTCAGGGGAACCAATTGAGACAGCCCCAGCATTTT.

The genes are TRBV19 and TRBJ2-3; 11 bases fit TRBD2. Unmatched junction bases numbered 11, after V lost 4 bases and J lost 8 bases. The CDR3 sequence is 16 residues long. The germline gives CDR1 LNHDA, CDR2 SQIVND (reference sequence). CDR3 residues: CASSRELAGVVGTQYF. The CDR3 DNA is TGTGCCAGTAGTAGGGAACTAGCGGGAGTGGTTGGTACGCAGTATTTT. Together with reference TRBV19 and TRBJ2-3, the CDR3 gives the full variable domain: DGGITQSPKYLFRKEGQNVTLSCEQNLNHDAMYWYRQDPGQGLRLIYYSQIVNDFQKGDIAEGYSVSREKKESFPLTVTSAQKNPTAFYLCASSRELAGVVGTQYFGPGTRLTVL.

The V call is TRBV19, the J call TRBJ1-2; the D gene is possibly TRBD1 (5 bases). This CDR3 has 14 residues. Germline V CDR1 and CDR2: LNHDA, SQIVND (reference sequence). Trimming shortened V by 5 bases and J by 4 bases, and 14 bases separated the two germline ends. CDR3 sequence (DNA): TGTGCCAGTAGTTTACTCTCGACAGTCTATGGCTACACCTTC. This encodes CASSLLSTVYGYTF.

The chain couples TRBV7-2 to TRBJ2-1, with D unclear. The V gene lost 4 bases and the J gene lost 0 bases, with 13 bases spanning the gap. From germline, CDR1 is SGHTA and CDR2 FQGNSA. The CDR3 is made up of 16 amino acids. This CDR3 is CASSSTGSPSYNEQFF. The CDR3, as DNA: TGTGCCAGCAGCTCCACCGGGTCCCCCTCCTACAATGAGCAGTTCTTC.

The chain is built from TRBV27 and TRBJ2-5, with 9 bases fitting TRBD2. Germline CDR1 is MNHEY and CDR2 is SMNVEV (reference sequence). V was pared by 3 bases and J by 7 bases, with 6 bases of the junction left unmatched. The CDR3 spans 14 residues. The CDR3 loop reads CASSFSSGIGTQYF. CDR3 coding DNA: TGTGCCAGCAGTTTTTCTAGCGGGATTGGGACCCAGTACTTC.

This clone showed up just once. V usage is TRBV2 and J usage is TRBJ1-5; 9 bases are a match to TRBD1. The germline V gene has CDR1 SNHLY and CDR2 FYNNEI. J was trimmed by 7 bases and V by 6 bases; bases with no gene match: 7. The CDR3 extends over 14 amino acids. The CDR3 bases are TGTGCCAGCAGAGGAACAGGGGGCTGGCAGCCCCAGCATTTT. Translating it yields CASRGTGGWQPQHF.

This chain links TRBV6-6 with TRBJ1-1; D not certain. V shed 4 bases and J shed 4 bases, with 10 bases lying between them. The CDR3 totals 13 residues. Germline CDR1 is MNHNY and CDR2 is SVGAGI (reference sequence). CDR3 nucleotides: TGTGCCAGCAGTTTTAATTCTCTCACTGAAGCTTTCTTT. Protein: CASSFNSLTEAFF.

The genes are TRBV10-3 and TRBJ2-5, with D uncertain. V lost 2 bases, J lost 0 bases, and 13 bases lay in between. Germline V gene data show CDR1 as ENHRY and CDR2 as SYGVKD. This CDR3 has 16 residues. The CDR3 is CAISEDIGPHQETQYF. The CDR3 nucleotides read TGTGCCATCAGTGAGGATATTGGCCCGCACCAAGAGACCCAGTACTTC.

This CDR3 is CASSESGATYEQYF. CDR3 DNA: TGTGCCAGCAGCGAGAGCGGGGCCACCTACGAGCAGTACTTC. This chain links TRBV9 with TRBJ2-5, with 7 positions matching TRBD2. The J call may not be correct, given that the DNA end is closer to TRBJ2-7. The CDR3 runs to 14 residues. CDR1 and CDR2 (germline): SGDLS, YYNGEE.

V gene TRBV5-5 combines with J gene TRBJ1-1; D is unclear. CDR1 is SGHKS, CDR2 YYEKEE, per germline (reference sequence). Trimming pared 3 bases from V and 3 bases from J, leaving 18 bases between. The CDR3 sequence is 16 residues long. The CDR3 sequence: CASSYFSPGRDTEAFF. CDR3 in DNA: TGTGCCAGCAGCTATTTTAGTCCGGGTCGGGACACTGAAGCTTTCTTT.

Concerning this clone: The junction and the germline gene differ at one end; a read error may be behind it. The chain combines TRBV7-9 with TRBJ1-3; D is perhaps TRBD1 (5 bases). This CDR3 has 15 residues. Germline V lookup: CDR1 SEHNR, CDR2 FQNEAQ (reference sequence). CDR3 sequence reads: CSSSFVAGTGNTIYF. The CDR3 DNA sequence: TGTTCCAGCAGCTTCGTCGCAGGGACTGGAAACACCATATATTTT.

The CDR3: CASSQGTGNNQPQHF. Written as DNA, the CDR3 is TGTGCCAGCAGCCAGGGGACAGGGAATAATCAGCCCCAGCATTTT. The rearrangement joins TRBV7-6 to TRBJ1-5; 9 nucleotides line up with TRBD1. The germline gives CDR1 SGHVS, CDR2 FNYEAQ. This CDR3 is built from 15 residues. The ends lost 5 bases at V and 4 bases at J; junction bases unmatched: 6.

The chain employs TRBV7-2 and TRBJ2-3; D might be TRBD2 (6 bases). This CDR3 has 16 amino acids. Germline V gene sequence: CDR1 SGHTA, CDR2 FQGNSA. Deletions cut 1 base from V and 2 bases from J, with 13 bases between. The CDR3 DNA sequence: TGTGCCAGCAGCTTAGAGCGGGCAGGCCTCACAGATACGCAGTATTTT. This translates into CASSLERAGLTDTQYF.